The present T cell receptor beta chain was sequenced within a study of cytomegalovirus exposure and HLA in healthy donors. Vbeta (60) and Jbeta (13) primers were used in the PCR. How the authors handled the data: Later reanalysis found roughly 80 million unique TCR beta chains, around 9.9 million of them shared. The data were produced by immunoSEQ multiplex PCR, yet TCRdb's version contains in-frame clones alone and is incomplete. D and trimming were read from the DNA, whereas the V and J calls and clone size are those reported in that table. The sample has under 200,000 clones, approximately 80% seen once. Germline loops: CDR1 SQVTM, CDR2 ANQGSEA. The trim removed 8 bases at V and 3 bases at J, leaving 2 bases unmatched. The CDR3 loop spans 11 amino acids. A word on this clone: The antigen remains unidentified.

Study-level results: Reports described diagnosis of cytomegalovirus status by the classifier as highly specific and sensitive. A list of roughly 180 TCR beta chains associated with cytomegalovirus was given. Donor immune exposure was known only as CMV serostatus.

The sequencing input was PBMCs. The chain has TRBV29-1 and TRBJ2-7; TRBD2 matches 9 bases. The TCR originated in a woman aged 50 to 60 in good health and CMV-seronegative. This CDR3 reads CSFSGGYEQYF. As DNA, the CDR3 is TGCAGCTTTAGCGGGGGCTACGAGCAGTACTTC.